This passage covers 30 T cell receptor beta chains from one sample sequenced in a study of T-cell memory formation after mild COVID-19. From the 5' RACE reads, TCRdb called clonotypes with MiXCR, one entry per CDR3 protein. The sample has fewer than 30,000 distinct CDR3 sequences, more than 10% seen once. The sequencing input was PBMCs or a T cell subset sorted from them (not recorded which). These receptors all stem from an adult woman who had mild COVID-19 (a few samples of this study predate the infection). Cell type and time point are not known.

The chain recombines TRBV11-2 with TRBJ2-5; 7 nucleotides agree with TRBD2. Germline CDR1 reads SGHAT; CDR2 reads FQNNGV. V lost 0 bases and J lost 5; bases outside the gene matches: 0. The CDR3 sequence is 13 residues long. The CDR3 is CASSLEAGETQYF. In nucleotides, the CDR3 is TGTGCCAGCAGCTTAGAAGCGGGGGAGACCCAGTACTTC.

This clonotype has a count of ten or more. The chain joins TRBV7-8 to TRBJ1-1; D possibly corresponds to TRBD1 (6 bases). Trimming removed 7 bases from V and 5 bases from J, with 23 bases in between. The CDR3 loop spans 16 amino acids. Looked up from germline, CDR1 is SGHVS and CDR2 is FQNEAQ. In DNA, the CDR3 is TGTGCCAGCATCAACCGTCAGGGGAATCTAATAACTGAAGCTTTCTTT. This gives the protein CASINRQGNLITEAFF.

In this sample, this clonotype turned up many times. The chain links TRBV7-2 to TRBJ1-4; 9 nucleotides line up with TRBD1. CDR3 length: 16 amino acids. Germline CDR1 SGHTA, CDR2 FQGNSA. V shed 4 bases and J 7 bases; nucleotides not matched to a gene: 10. CDR3 loop: CASSSQQGARSEKLFF. In DNA, the CDR3 is TGTGCCAGCAGCTCGCAACAGGGGGCGCGCAGTGAAAAACTGTTTTTT.

The V gene is TRBV6-1, the J gene TRBJ2-7; no reliable D call. The V and J ends lost 6 bases and 0 bases respectively, with 9 bases between them. The CDR3 contains 13 residues. Germline assignment: CDR1 MNHNS and CDR2 SASEGT. CDR3 bases: TGTGCCAGCAGCGATCACAGCTCCTACGAGCAGTACTTC. It translates to CASSDHSSYEQYF.

In this sample, this clonotype turned up many times. The chain carries TRBV12-3 or TRBV12-4 and TRBJ2-7; D remains ambiguous. The ends were cut back, 9 bases at V and 0 bases at J, with 12 bases in the middle. CDR3 length: 13 amino acids. The CDR3 protein is CASSKSDSYEQYF. The CDR3 bases are TGTGCCAGTTCGAAAAGCGACTCCTACGAGCAGTACTTC.

This clonotype was recorded many times. The V gene is TRBV6-4, the J gene TRBJ2-1, with TRBD2 identical over 10 bases. Trimming removed 2 bases from V and 5 bases from J; junction bases left unmatched: 3. Looked up from germline, CDR1 is MRHNA and CDR2 is SNTAGT. This CDR3 comprises 15 residues. The CDR3 region has the DNA TGTGCCAGCAGTGACGGGACTAGCGCAAACAATGAGCAGTTCTTC. Its translation is CASSDGTSANNEQFF.

There are many counts of this clonotype. The chain combines TRBV6-5 with TRBJ1-3, with TRBD1 matching 7 bases. Trimming took 5 bases from V and 4 from J; bases not matched to a gene: 8. CDR1 MNHEY and CDR2 SVGAGI come from the germline V gene. CDR3 length: 15 residues. For the CDR3, the DNA is TGTGCCAGCAGTCGCACGACAGGGTTCGGAAACACCATATATTTT. Translating it yields CASSRTTGFGNTIYF.

There are many counts of this clonotype. The chain joins TRBV6-2 or TRBV6-3 to TRBJ2-1, with 7 bases identical to TRBD2. V was pared by 4 bases and J by 8 bases, with 17 bases of the junction left unmatched. Germline CDR1 MNHEY, CDR2 SVGEGT. This CDR3 region has 17 residues. This chain's CDR3 is CASSSRKKRLGRDEQFF. The CDR3 nucleotides are TGTGCCAGCAGTTCCCGGAAAAAGCGCCTAGGGAGGGATGAGCAGTTCTTC.

Ten or more counts support this clonotype. The chain is built from TRBV24-1 and TRBJ1-5, with a tentative D call TRBD1 (6 bases). V was shortened by 5 bases and J by 2 bases, with 6 bases between the two germline ends. CDR1 KGHDR and CDR2 SFDVKD come from the germline V gene. The CDR3 length is 13 residues. Here the CDR3 reads CATSAGGNQPQHF. Written as DNA, the CDR3 is TGTGCCACCAGTGCAGGGGGCAATCAGCCCCAGCATTTT.

The table lists this clonotype with many counts. The chain combines TRBV4-3 with TRBJ2-2; 9 nucleotides align to TRBD2. The V gene end was trimmed by 1 base and the J gene end by 1 base; junction bases not matched to a gene: 4. CDR3 length: 17 amino acids. Germline lookup yields CDR1 LGHNA and CDR2 YSLEER. The CDR3 coding sequence is TGCGCCAGCAGCCAAGGCTTTAGCGGGAGGAACACCGGGGAGCTGTTTTTT. Amino acid sequence: CASSQGFSGRNTGELFF.

This clonotype was counted between two and nine times. The rearrangement uses TRBV5-8 and TRBJ1-6; D is possibly TRBD1 (5 bases). CDR1 is SGHTS and CDR2 is YDEGEE in the germline V gene. The V end was cut by 4 bases, the J end by 10 bases, with 12 bases between. The CDR3 loop spans 13 amino acids. The CDR3 DNA sequence: TGTGCCAGCAGCAGAGGGGCGCAATCACCCCTCCACTTT. Protein sequence: CASSRGAQSPLHF.

This clonotype was counted ten times or more. V usage is TRBV12-3 or TRBV12-4 and J usage is TRBJ1-2; no clear D gene. This CDR3 region has 13 residues. V lost 6 bases and J 8 bases, leaving 16 bases between the germline ends. CDR3 region: CASSRQGVEGYTF. DNA of the CDR3: TGTGCCAGCAGCCGACAAGGAGTAGAAGGCTACACCTTC.

The J gene is TRBJ1-2, the V gene TRBV20-1; D is ambiguous. The germline V gene encodes CDR1 DFQATT and CDR2 SNEGSKA (reference sequence). The CDR3 loop spans 13 amino acids. V was pared by 1 base and J by 4 bases, with 10 bases between. CDR3: CSARVPTGYGYTF. In DNA, the CDR3 is TGCAGTGCTAGAGTCCCCACCGGCTATGGCTACACCTTC.

This clonotype occurred many times. The V call is TRBV7-2, the J call TRBJ1-4; 7 positions match TRBD1. V was clipped by 5 bases and J by 10 bases; unmatched bases: 7. Germline CDR1 and CDR2: SGHTA and FQGNSA. The CDR3 totals 13 residues. As DNA, the CDR3 is TGTGCCAGCAGCCCGAGGGGACAGCTAAAACTGTTTTTT. It codes for CASSPRGQLKLFF.

J is TRBJ2-7 and V is TRBV5-1, with 8 bases matching TRBD1. Per the germline V gene, CDR1 is SGHRS and CDR2 is YFSETQ. The CDR3 consists of 15 residues. J lost 2 bases, V lost 4 bases, and 8 bases had no gene match. CDR3 protein: CASSNPSTGAYEQYF. The CDR3 DNA sequence: TGCGCCAGCAGCAACCCCTCGACAGGGGCCTACGAGCAGTACTTC.

This clonotype was picked up many times. The V call is TRBV20-1, the J call TRBJ1-3; a possible D gene is TRBD1 (5 bases). The CDR3 covers 14 residues. Looked up from germline, CDR1 is DFQATT and CDR2 is SNEGSKA (reference sequence). The V gene lost 6 bases and the J gene lost 2 bases, with 14 bases spanning the gap. CDR3 amino acids: CSASKGFPGNTIYF. The CDR3 DNA is TGCAGTGCCTCAAAGGGGTTTCCTGGAAACACCATATATTTT.

This clonotype was recorded many times. The V call is TRBV7-6, the J call TRBJ1-1; D unclear. Trimming removed 2 bases at V and 4 bases at J, with 11 bases between. Germline V gene data show CDR1 as SGHVS and CDR2 as FNYEAQ. The CDR3 runs 14 residues. DNA for the CDR3: TGTGCCAGCAGCTTATCGACTGGGAGCACTGAAGCTTTCTTT. Translating it yields CASSLSTGSTEAFF.

This clonotype was counted many times. V usage is TRBV18 and J usage is TRBJ1-2; D is possibly TRBD1 (5 bases). Trimming took 4 bases from V and 2 from J, leaving 8 bases between them. The CDR3 is made up of 13 amino acids. Germline lookup yields CDR1 KGHSH and CDR2 LQKENI. CDR3 bases: TGTGCCAGCTCACATGACAGAAACTATGGCTACACCTTC. Residues: CASSHDRNYGYTF.

This clonotype was detected many times. The rearrangement uses TRBV7-3 and TRBJ1-2; 7 nucleotides line up with TRBD1. CDR3 length: 13 amino acids. V gave up 5 bases and J gave up 3 bases; unmatched junction bases: 3. Germline V gene lookup returns CDR1 SGHTA and CDR2 FQGTGA. CDR3 loop: CASSGQVDYGYTF. In nucleotides, the CDR3 is TGTGCCAGCAGCGGACAGGTGGACTATGGCTACACCTTC.

This clonotype was counted ten times or more. This sequence joins TRBV6-1 and TRBJ2-7; 9 nucleotides line up with TRBD1. The CDR3 extends over 13 amino acids. With 7 bases clipped from V and 3 bases from J, the junction kept 4 bases outside the gene matches. The germline CDR1 and CDR2 sequences are MNHNS and SASEGT. CDR3 region: CASTTGQGYEQYF. The DNA for the CDR3 is TGTGCCAGCACCACGGGACAGGGCTACGAGCAGTACTTC.

In this sample, this clonotype turned up many times. V usage is TRBV29-1 and J usage is TRBJ1-1, with a possible D match to TRBD1 (5 bases). V shed 0 bases and J shed 3 bases, with 8 bases lying between them. The CDR3 covers 13 residues. CDR1 is SQVTM and CDR2 is ANQGSEA in the germline V gene. The CDR3 is CSVEEDSYTEAFF. The CDR3 DNA reads TGCAGCGTTGAAGAAGACAGTTACACTGAAGCTTTCTTT.

The table lists this clonotype with many counts. The rearrangement links TRBV24-1 to TRBJ2-3, with D perhaps matching TRBD1 (6 bases). The length of the CDR3 is 16 residues. Germline V lookup: CDR1 KGHDR, CDR2 SFDVKD. V was pared by 0 bases and J by 5 bases, with 14 bases between. The CDR3 reads CATSDLKFAGVDTQYF. For the CDR3, the DNA is TGTGCCACCAGTGATTTGAAGTTTGCAGGGGTAGATACGCAGTATTTT.

This clonotype came up many times. The chain couples TRBV7-9 to TRBJ1-1; TRBD1 matches at 8 bases. The trim removed 3 bases at V and 3 bases at J, leaving 9 bases unmatched. Germline lookup yields CDR1 SEHNR and CDR2 FQNEAQ (reference sequence). The CDR3 loop spans 16 amino acids. In DNA, the CDR3 is TGTGCCAGCAGCTTCCCGCAGGGGGCGCGTTACACTGAAGCTTTCTTT. This translates into CASSFPQGARYTEAFF.

This clonotype was counted ten times or more. The chain combines TRBV7-9 with TRBJ2-3; D uncertain. The V end lost 2 bases, the J end lost 4 bases, and 7 bases lay between the germline ends. The CDR3 is 13 residues long. Germline CDR1 is SEHNR and CDR2 is FQNEAQ (reference sequence). CDR3 protein: CASSLRGADTQYF. The CDR3 DNA follows: TGTGCCAGCAGCTTAAGAGGTGCAGATACGCAGTATTTT.

This clonotype has at least ten counts. The gene calls are TRBV7-9 and TRBJ1-1; D gene uncertain. The ends were cut back, 5 bases at V and 4 bases at J, with 11 bases in the middle. Per the germline V gene, CDR1 is SEHNR and CDR2 is FQNEAQ (reference sequence). The CDR3 is made up of 13 amino acids. CDR3 protein: CASSPIKGTEAFF. The CDR3 coding sequence is TGTGCCAGCAGCCCCATAAAGGGCACTGAAGCTTTCTTT.

This clonotype was picked up many times. The chain combines TRBV27 with TRBJ2-7; 9 nucleotides align to TRBD1. The junction had 7 bases not matched to a gene; V was cut back by 5 bases and J by 5 bases. This CDR3 contains 14 residues. The germline gives CDR1 MNHEY, CDR2 SMNVEV (reference sequence). This CDR3 reads CASSHRGLVNEQYF. The CDR3 nucleotides are TGTGCCAGCAGTCACAGGGGGCTTGTGAACGAGCAGTACTTC.

This clonotype has at least ten counts. The gene calls are TRBV6-5 and TRBJ2-2; TRBD1 is a possible D gene (5 bases). Trimming removed 2 bases at V and 1 base at J, with 8 bases between. CDR1 and CDR2 (germline): MNHEY, SVGAGI. This CDR3 region has 15 residues. The CDR3 here is CASSYGQGNTGELFF. In DNA form, the CDR3 reads TGTGCCAGCAGTTACGGGCAGGGGAACACCGGGGAGCTGTTTTTT.

Ten or more counts support this clonotype. The V and J genes are TRBV5-6 and TRBJ2-2, with a possible D match to TRBD2 (6 bases). The length of the CDR3 is 17 residues. Trimming left V 0 bases short and J 2 bases short, with 14 bases between. CDR1 and CDR2 from the germline V gene are SGHDT and YYEEEE. This CDR3 is CASSLASTGGNTGELFF. The CDR3 bases are TGTGCCAGCAGCTTGGCTTCTACCGGGGGTAACACCGGGGAGCTGTTTTTT. The entire variable domain, with the rest obtained from reference TRBV5-6 and TRBJ2-2, is as follows: DAGVTQSPTHLIKTRGQQVTLRCSPKSGHDTVSWYQQALGQGPQFIFQYYEEEERQRGNFPDRFSGHQFPNYSSELNVNALLLGDSALYLCASSLASTGGNTGELFFGEGSRLTVL.

V gene TRBV14 combines with J gene TRBJ2-7, with D hard to call. Germline CDR1 is SGHDN and CDR2 is FVKESK. There are 14 residues in the CDR3. V lost 0 bases and J lost 0, with 6 bases in between. The CDR3 loop is CASSQEMVSYEQYF. In DNA, the CDR3 is TGTGCCAGCAGCCAAGAAATGGTCTCCTACGAGCAGTACTTC.

Many counts were recorded for this clonotype. V and J are TRBV3-1 and TRBJ1-5, with D unclear. Trimming removed 3 bases from V and 3 bases from J, with 9 bases in between. Germline loops: CDR1 LGHDT, CDR2 YNNKEL (reference sequence). The CDR3 has 14 residues. Written as DNA, the CDR3 is TGTGCCAGCAGCCAGTCTACTGTCAATCAGCCCCAGCATTTT. It yields the protein CASSQSTVNQPQHF. Full variable domain (remainder filled in from reference TRBV3-1 and TRBJ1-5): DTAVSQTPKYLVTQMGNDKSIKCEQNLGHDTMYWYKQDSKKFLKIMFSYNNKELIINETVPNRFSPKSPDKAHLNLHINSLELGDSAVYFCASSQSTVNQPQHFGDGTRLSIL.